This record looks at one T cell receptor (beta chain) sequence and its context. J lost 5 bases, V lost 3 bases, and 5 bases had no gene match. This CDR3 is 15 amino acids long. Per germline, CDR1 SEHNR and CDR2 FQNEAQ (reference sequence). This record belongs to a study of cytomegalovirus exposure and HLA in healthy donors. TCRdb's copy holds only in-frame clones and misses some; the assay was immunoSEQ multiplex PCR. The repertoire holds 60,000 or so clones, with 90% to 95% as singletons. The chain uses TRBV7-9 and TRBJ2-1, with 9 bases fitting TRBD2. The TCR comes from a woman aged 18 to 35 in good health and CMV-seronegative. Material for sequencing was PBMCs. The CDR3 is CASSFTSGPDNEQFF. The CDR3 DNA follows: TGTGCCAGCAGCTTCACTAGCGGGCCTGACAATGAGCAGTTCTTC.